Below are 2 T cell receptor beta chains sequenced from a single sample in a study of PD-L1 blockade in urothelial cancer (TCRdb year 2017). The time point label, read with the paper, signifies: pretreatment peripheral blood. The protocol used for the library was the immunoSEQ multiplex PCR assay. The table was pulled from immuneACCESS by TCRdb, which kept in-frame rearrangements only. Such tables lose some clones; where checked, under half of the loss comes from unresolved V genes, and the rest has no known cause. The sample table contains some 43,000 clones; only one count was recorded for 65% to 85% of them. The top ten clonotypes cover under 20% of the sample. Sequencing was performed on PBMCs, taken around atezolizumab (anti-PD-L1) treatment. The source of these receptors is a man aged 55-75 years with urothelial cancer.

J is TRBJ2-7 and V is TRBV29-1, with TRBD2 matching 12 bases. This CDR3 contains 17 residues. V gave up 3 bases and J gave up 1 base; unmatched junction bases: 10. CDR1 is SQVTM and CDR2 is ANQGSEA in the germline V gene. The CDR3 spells CSVDVGTSGSISYEQYF. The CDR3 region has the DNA TGCAGCGTTGACGTAGGGACTAGCGGGTCGATATCCTACGAGCAGTACTTC.

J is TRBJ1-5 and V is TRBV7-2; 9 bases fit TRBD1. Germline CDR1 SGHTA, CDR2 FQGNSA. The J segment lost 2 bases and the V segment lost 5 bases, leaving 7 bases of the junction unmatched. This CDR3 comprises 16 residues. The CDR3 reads CASSERTGAGNQPQHF. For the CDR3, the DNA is TGTGCCAGCAGCGAAAGGACAGGGGCGGGCAATCAGCCCCAGCATTTT.